Below, 3 T cell receptor beta chains from the same sample are listed, as sequenced in a study of blood T cell repertoires in COVID-19. The repertoire was sequenced with immunoSEQ multiplex PCR; TCRdb's copy has only in-frame clones and lacks some. The sample records 100,000 to 150,000 clones, 65% to 85% being singletons. The sequenced material came from peripheral blood. These receptors were collected from a woman aged 80 or older with acute or convalescent COVID-19.

The J gene is TRBJ1-2, the V gene TRBV25-1; 11 nucleotides line up with TRBD1. V lost 4 bases and J lost 6; bases outside the gene matches: 7. The germline CDR1 and CDR2 sequences are MGHDK and SYGVNS. There are 15 residues in the CDR3. The CDR3 reads CASSGDRGEADGYTF. In DNA form, the CDR3 reads TGTGCCAGCAGTGGGGACAGGGGGGAAGCAGATGGCTACACCTTC.

In this sample, this clone turned up once. This chain joins TRBV11-2 and TRBJ2-7; perhaps TRBD1 as D (6 bases). V gave up 3 bases and J gave up 3 bases, with 9 bases separating them. This CDR3 contains 13 residues. Per germline, CDR1 SGHAT and CDR2 FQNNGV. CDR3 amino acids: CASSFVTGYEQYF. The CDR3 DNA is TGTGCCAGCAGCTTCGTGACAGGCTACGAGCAGTACTTC. Variable domain in full (rest from reference TRBV11-2 and TRBJ2-7): EAGVAQSPRYKIIEKRQSVAFWCNPISGHATLYWYQQILGQGPKLLIQFQNNGVVDDSQLPKDRFSAERLKGVDSTLKIQPAKLEDSAVYLCASSFVTGYEQYFGPGTRLTVT.

The rearrangement uses TRBV30 and TRBJ2-7, with 7 bases that match TRBD2. Trimming cost V 2 bases and J 2 bases; bases outside gene matches: 6. Germline V CDR1 and CDR2: GTSNPN, SVGIG (reference sequence). This CDR3 has 14 residues. The DNA for the CDR3 is TGTGCCTGGAGTAATGGGGGAGGGGCCTACGAGCAGTACTTC. Translated, it gives CAWSNGGGAYEQYF.